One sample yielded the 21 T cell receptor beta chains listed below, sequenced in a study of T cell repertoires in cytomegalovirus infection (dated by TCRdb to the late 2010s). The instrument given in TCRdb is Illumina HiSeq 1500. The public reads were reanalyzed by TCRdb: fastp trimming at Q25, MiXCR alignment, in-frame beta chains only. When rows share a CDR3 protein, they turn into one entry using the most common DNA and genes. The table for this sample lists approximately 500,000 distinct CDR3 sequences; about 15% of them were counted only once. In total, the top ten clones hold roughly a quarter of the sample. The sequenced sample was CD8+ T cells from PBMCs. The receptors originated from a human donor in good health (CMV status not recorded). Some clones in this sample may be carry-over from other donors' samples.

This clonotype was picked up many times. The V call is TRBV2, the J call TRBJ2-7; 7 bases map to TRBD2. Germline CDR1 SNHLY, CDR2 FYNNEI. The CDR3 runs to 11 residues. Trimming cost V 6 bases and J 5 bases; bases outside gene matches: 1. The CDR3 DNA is TGTGCCAGCAGGGGGGGGAACGAGCAGTACTTC. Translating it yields CASRGGNEQYF. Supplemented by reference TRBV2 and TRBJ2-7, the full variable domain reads EPEVTQTPSHQVTQMGQEVILRCVPISNHLYFYWYRQILGQKVEFLVSFYNNEISEKSEIFDDQFSVERPDGSNFTLKIRSTKLEDSAMYFCASRGGNEQYFGPGTRLTVT.

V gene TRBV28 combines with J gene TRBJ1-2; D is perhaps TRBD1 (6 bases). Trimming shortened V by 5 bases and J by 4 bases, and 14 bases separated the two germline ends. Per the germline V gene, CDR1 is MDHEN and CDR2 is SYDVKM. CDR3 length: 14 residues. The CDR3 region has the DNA TGTGCCAGCAGTGATCTCGAGGACAGCTATGGCTACACCTTC. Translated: CASSDLEDSYGYTF.

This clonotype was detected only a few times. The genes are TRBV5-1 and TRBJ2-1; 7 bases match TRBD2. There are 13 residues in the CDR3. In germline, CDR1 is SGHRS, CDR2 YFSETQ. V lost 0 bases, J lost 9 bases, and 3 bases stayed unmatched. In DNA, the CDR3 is TGCGCCAGCAGCTTGGCTAGCGGAGTTGAGCAGTTCTTC. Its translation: CASSLASGVEQFF.

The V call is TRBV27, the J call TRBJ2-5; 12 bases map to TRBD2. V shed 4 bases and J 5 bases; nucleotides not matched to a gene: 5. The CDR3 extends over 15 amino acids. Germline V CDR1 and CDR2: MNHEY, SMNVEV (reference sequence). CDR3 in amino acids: CASSSGTSGRETQYF. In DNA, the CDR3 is TGTGCCAGCAGTTCCGGGACTAGCGGGCGGGAGACCCAGTACTTC.

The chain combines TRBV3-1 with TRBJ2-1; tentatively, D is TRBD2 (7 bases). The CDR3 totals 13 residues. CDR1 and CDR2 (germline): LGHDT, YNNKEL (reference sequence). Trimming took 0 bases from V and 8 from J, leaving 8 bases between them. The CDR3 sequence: CASSQEGGDEQFF. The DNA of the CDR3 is TGTGCCAGCAGCCAAGAAGGGGGGGATGAGCAGTTCTTC.

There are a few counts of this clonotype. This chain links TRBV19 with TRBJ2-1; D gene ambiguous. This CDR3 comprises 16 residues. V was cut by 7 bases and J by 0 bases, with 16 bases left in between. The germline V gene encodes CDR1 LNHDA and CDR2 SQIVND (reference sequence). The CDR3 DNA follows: TGTGCCAGTACCCCTTCCCACAAGAGCTCCTACAATGAGCAGTTCTTC. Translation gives CASTPSHKSSYNEQFF.

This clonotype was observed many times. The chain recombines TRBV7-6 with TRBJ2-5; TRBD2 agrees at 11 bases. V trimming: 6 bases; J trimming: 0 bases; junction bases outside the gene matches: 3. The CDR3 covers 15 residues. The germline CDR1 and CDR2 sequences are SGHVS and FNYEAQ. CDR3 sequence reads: CASRRLAGNQETQYF. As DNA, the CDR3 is TGTGCCAGCAGGCGACTAGCGGGGAACCAAGAGACCCAGTACTTC.

CDR3 bases: TGTGCCAGCAGCCCACAGGACAGGGTGTTCAATGAGCAGTTCTTC. This codes for CASSPQDRVFNEQFF. The chain has TRBV9 and TRBJ2-1, with 8 bases identical to TRBD1. V dropped 4 bases and J dropped 6; count of bases not matched to a gene: 9. The CDR3 is 15 residues long. Germline V lookup: CDR1 SGDLS, CDR2 YYNGEE.

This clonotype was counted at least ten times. The CDR3 protein is CASHLLTESSYNEQFF. The CDR3 nucleotides are TGTGCCAGCCACCTACTGACAGAGAGCTCCTACAATGAGCAGTTCTTC. The chain uses TRBV7-9 and TRBJ2-1; TRBD1 is a possible D gene (5 bases). The V end lost 8 bases, the J end lost 0 bases, and 17 bases lay between the germline ends. The CDR3 is 16 amino acids. Germline values: CDR1 SEHNR, CDR2 FQNEAQ (reference sequence).

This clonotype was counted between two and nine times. CDR3 nucleotides: TGTGCCATCAGAGAAGTAGCCAAAAACATTCAGTACTTC. It is translated as CAIREVAKNIQYF. The chain uses TRBV10-3 and TRBJ2-4; D is uncertain. This CDR3 has 13 amino acids. V was clipped by 6 bases and J by 0 bases, with 6 bases between them. Per germline, CDR1 ENHRY and CDR2 SYGVKD.

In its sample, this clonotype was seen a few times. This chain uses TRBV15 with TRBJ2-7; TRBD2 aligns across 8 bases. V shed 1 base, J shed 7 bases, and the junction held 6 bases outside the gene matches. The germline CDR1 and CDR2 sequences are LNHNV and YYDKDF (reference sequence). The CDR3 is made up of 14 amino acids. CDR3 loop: CATSRVSGEGEQYF. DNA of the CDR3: TGTGCCACCAGCAGAGTTAGCGGGGAAGGAGAGCAGTACTTC.

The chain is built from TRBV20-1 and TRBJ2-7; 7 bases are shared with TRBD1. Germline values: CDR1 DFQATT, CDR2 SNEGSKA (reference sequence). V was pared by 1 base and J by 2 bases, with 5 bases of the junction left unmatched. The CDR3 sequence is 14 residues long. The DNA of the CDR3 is TGCAGTGCTAGAGTCGCAGGGGGAGCCTACGAGCAGTACTTC. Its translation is CSARVAGGAYEQYF.

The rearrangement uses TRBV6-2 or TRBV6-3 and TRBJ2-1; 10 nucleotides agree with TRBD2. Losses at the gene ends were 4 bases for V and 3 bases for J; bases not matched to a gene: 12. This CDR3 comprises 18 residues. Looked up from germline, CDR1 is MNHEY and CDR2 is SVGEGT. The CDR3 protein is CASSSGLAKPQYYNEQFF. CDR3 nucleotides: TGTGCCAGCAGTTCGGGACTAGCGAAACCGCAATACTACAATGAGCAGTTCTTC.

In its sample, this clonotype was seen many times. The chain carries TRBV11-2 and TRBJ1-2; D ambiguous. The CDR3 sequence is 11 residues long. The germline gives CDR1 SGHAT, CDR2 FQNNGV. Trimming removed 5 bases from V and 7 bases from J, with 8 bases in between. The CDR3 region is CASSHGSGYTF. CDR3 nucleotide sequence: TGTGCCAGCAGCCATGGTTCTGGCTACACCTTC.

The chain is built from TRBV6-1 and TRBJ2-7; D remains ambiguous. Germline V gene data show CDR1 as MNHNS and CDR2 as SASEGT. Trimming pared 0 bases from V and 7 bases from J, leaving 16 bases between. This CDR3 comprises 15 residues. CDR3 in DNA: TGTGCCAGCAGTGAAGCGGTAGCCAGTCCTTGGGAGCAGTACTTC. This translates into CASSEAVASPWEQYF.

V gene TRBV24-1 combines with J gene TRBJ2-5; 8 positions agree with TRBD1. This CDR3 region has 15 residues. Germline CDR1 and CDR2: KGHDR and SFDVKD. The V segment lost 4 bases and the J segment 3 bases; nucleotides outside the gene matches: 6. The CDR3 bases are TGTGCCACCAGTGAAGGACAGGGATGGGAAGAGACCCAGTACTTC. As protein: CATSEGQGWEETQYF.

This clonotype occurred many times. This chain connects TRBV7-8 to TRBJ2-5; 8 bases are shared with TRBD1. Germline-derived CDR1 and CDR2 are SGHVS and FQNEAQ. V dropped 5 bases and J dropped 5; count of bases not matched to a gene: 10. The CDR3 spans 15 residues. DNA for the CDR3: TGTGCCAGCAGCCATCCGCCCAGGGGGCGGGAGACCCAGTACTTC. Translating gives CASSHPPRGRETQYF.

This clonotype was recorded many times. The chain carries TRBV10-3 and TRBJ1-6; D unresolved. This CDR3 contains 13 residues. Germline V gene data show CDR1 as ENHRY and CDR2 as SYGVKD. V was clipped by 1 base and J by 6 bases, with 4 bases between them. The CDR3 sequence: CAISEFGNSPLHF. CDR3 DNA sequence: TGTGCCATCAGTGAGTTCGGTAATTCACCCCTCCACTTT.

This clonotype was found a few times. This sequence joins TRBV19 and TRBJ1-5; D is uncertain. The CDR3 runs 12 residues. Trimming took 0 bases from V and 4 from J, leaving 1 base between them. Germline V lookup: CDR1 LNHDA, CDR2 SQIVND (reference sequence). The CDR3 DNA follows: TGTGCCAGTAGTATAGATAATCAGCCCCAGCATTTT. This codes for CASSIDNQPQHF.

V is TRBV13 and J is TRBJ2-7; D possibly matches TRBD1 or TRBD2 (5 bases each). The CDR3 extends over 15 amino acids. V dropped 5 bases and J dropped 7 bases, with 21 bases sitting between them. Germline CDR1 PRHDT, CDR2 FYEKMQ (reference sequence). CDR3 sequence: CASSRRLLGTGEQYF. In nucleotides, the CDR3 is TGTGCCAGCAGCCGGCGGCTCCTAGGGACGGGGGAGCAGTACTTC.

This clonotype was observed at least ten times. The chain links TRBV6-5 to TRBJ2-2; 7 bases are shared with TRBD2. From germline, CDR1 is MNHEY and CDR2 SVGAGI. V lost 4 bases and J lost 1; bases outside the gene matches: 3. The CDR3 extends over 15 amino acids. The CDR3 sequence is CASSFGGGNTGELFF. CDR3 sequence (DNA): TGTGCCAGCAGTTTTGGCGGGGGGAACACCGGGGAGCTGTTTTTT.